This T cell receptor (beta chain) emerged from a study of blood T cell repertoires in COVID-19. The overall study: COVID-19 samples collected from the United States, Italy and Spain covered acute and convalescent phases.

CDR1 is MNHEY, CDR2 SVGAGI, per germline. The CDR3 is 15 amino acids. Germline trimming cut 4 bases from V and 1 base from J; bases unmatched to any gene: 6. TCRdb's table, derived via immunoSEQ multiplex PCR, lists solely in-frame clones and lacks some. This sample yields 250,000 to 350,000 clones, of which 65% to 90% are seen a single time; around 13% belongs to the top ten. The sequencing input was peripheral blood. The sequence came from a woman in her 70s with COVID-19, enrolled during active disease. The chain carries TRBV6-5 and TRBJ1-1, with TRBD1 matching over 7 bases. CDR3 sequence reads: CASSSFRGANTEAFF. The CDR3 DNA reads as TGTGCCAGCAGTTCGTTCAGGGGGGCGAACACTGAAGCTTTCTTT.